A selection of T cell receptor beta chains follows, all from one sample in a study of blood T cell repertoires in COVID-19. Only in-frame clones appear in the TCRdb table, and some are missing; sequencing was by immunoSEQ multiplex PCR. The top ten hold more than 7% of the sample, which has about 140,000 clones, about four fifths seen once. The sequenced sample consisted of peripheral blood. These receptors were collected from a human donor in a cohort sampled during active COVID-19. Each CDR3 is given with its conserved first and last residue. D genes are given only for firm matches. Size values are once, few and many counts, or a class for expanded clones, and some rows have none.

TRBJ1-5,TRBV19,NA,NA,TGTGCCAGTAGTGCCCTATATAGCAATCAGCCCCAGCATTTT,CASSALYSNQPQHF
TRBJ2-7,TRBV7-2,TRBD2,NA,TGTGCCAGCAGCTTACGGACTAGCGGGGGTTCCCCCGAGCAGTACTTC,CASSLRTSGGSPEQYF
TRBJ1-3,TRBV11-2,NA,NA,TGTGCCAGCAGCTTAGCAGGAAACACCATATATTTT,CASSLAGNTIYF
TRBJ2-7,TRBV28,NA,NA,TGTGCCAGCAGCCGAGGGCAGCCGAGATACGAGCAGTACTTC,CASSRGQPRYEQYF
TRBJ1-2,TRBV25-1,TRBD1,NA,TGTGCCAGCAGTGATACAGGGGCCCAGTCCTATGGCTACACCTTC,CASSDTGAQSYGYTF
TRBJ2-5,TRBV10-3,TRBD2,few,TGTGCCATCAGTGATACTAGCGGGGGGATCCAAGAGACCCAGTACTTC,CAISDTSGGIQETQYF
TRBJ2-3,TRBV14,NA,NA,TGTGCCAGCACCGGTAGCACAGATACGCAGTATTTT,CASTGSTDTQYF
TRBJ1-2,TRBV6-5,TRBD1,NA,TGTGCCAGCAGTTACCAACGGACAGGGAACTATGGCTACACCTTC,CASSYQRTGNYGYTF
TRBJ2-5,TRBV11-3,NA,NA,TGTGCCAGCAGTTACGACATTGGGGAGACCCAGTACTTC,CASSYDIGETQYF
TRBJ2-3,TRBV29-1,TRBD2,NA,TGCAGCGTTGGAACTACTAGCGGGGGGGATACGCAGTATTTT,CSVGTTSGGDTQYF
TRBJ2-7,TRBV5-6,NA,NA,TGTGCCAGCAGCTTGGGACAACGCGAGCAGTACTTC,CASSLGQREQYF
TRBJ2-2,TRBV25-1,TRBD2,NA,TGTGCCAGCAGTGACCGAGGGCTAGCGGGCACCGGGGAGCTGTTTTTT,CASSDRGLAGTGELFF
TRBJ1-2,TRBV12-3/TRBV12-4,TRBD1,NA,TGTGCCAGCACTCGGACAGGGGTGGGCTACACCTTC,CASTRTGVGYTF
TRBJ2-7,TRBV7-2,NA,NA,TGTGCCAGTGGAGGGGTGTACGAGCAGTACTTC,CASGGVYEQYF
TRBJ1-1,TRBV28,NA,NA,TGTGCCAGCAGTGTGGGGGGGAGGTGGACTGAAGCTTTCTTT,CASSVGGRWTEAFF
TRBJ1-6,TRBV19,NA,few,TGTGCCAGTACTCCAGACAGGCAGTCACCCCTCCACTTT,CASTPDRQSPLHF
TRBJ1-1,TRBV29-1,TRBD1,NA,TGCAGCGTCGGGACAGGGGGTGGTACTGAAGCTTTCTTT,CSVGTGGGTEAFF
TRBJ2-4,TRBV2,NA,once,TGTGCCAGCATGGGGGCCGTGTCCAAAAACATTCAGTACTTC,CASMGAVSKNIQYF
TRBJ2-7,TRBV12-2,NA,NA,TGTGCAAGTCGGCAGGGGATACAGGGTTCTCCCCGTAGGTACGAGCAGTACTTC,CASRQGIQGSPRRYEQYF
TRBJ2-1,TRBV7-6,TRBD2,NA,TGTGCCAGCAGCTTAGGCAAAATCGGGGGGGCCTCTAATGAGCAGTTCTTC,CASSLGKIGGASNEQFF
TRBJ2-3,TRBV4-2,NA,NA,TGTGCCAGCAGCCCGCGACCGACAGCGCTCACAGATACGCAGTATTTT,CASSPRPTALTDTQYF
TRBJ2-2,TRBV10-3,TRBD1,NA,TGTGCCATCAGTGGGAACAGGGGTGGTCACACCGGGGAGCTGTTTTTT,CAISGNRGGHTGELFF
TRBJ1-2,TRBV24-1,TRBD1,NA,TGTGCCACCAGTGATGCGAACCGGGACAGTTTTTCCAATGGCTACACCTTC,CATSDANRDSFSNGYTF
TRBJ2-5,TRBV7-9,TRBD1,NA,TGTGCCAGCAGCCAACCTACCAGGGGACAGCCCCAGGAGACCCAGTACTTC,CASSQPTRGQPQETQYF
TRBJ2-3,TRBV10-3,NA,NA,TGTGCCATCAGTGAATGGGGGGACACAGATACGCAGTATTTT,CAISEWGDTDTQYF
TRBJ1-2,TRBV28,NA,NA,TGTGCCAGCAGCGCTGCGGGGTATGGCTACACCTTC,CASSAAGYGYTF
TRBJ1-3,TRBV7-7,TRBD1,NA,TGTGCTAGCAGCTTATCCTGGGACAGTGGAAACACCATATATTTT,CASSLSWDSGNTIYF
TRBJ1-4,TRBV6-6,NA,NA,TGTGCCAGCGGAGCTAATGAAAAACTGTTTTTT,CASGANEKLFF
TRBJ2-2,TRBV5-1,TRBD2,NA,TGCGCCAGCAGCTTGGAGGGACTAGACACCGGGGAGCTGTTTTTT,CASSLEGLDTGELFF
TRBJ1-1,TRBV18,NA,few,TGTGCCAGCTCACCCTTGGCAGGGACTGAAGCTTTCTTT,CASSPLAGTEAFF
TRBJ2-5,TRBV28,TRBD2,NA,TGTGCCAGCGTATCTAGCGGGGGAAAGACCCAGTACTTC,CASVSSGGKTQYF
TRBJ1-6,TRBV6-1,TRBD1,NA,TGTGCCAGCAGTGACGGGGGACAGGGGGCTTCACCCCTCCACTTT,CASSDGGQGASPLHF
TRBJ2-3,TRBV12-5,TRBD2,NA,TGTGCTAGTGGTTTGGAGCTAGCGGGGGGCACAGATACGCAGTATTTT,CASGLELAGGTDTQYF
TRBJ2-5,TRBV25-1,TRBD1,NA,TGTGCCAGCAGTGACCCCAGGACAGGGGGTGGAGAGACCCAGTACTTC,CASSDPRTGGGETQYF
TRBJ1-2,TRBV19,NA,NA,TGTGCCAGTAGCGATGAGGTCAGGGGTGGCTACACCTTC,CASSDEVRGGYTF
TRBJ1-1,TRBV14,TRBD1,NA,TGTGCCAGCAGCCCCTCAACAGGGGTCGCTTTCTTT,CASSPSTGVAFF
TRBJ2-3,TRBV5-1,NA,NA,TGCGCCAGCAGCTTGGTGGGGGCTCATCAAACAGATACGCAGTATTTT,CASSLVGAHQTDTQYF
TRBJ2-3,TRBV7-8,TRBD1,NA,TGTGCCAGCAGCCCACGACAGGGGAGCACAGATACGCAGTATTTT,CASSPRQGSTDTQYF
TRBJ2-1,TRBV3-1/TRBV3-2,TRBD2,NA,TGTGCCAGCAGACTAGCGGGGGGAATGGGTGAGCAGTTCTTC,CASRLAGGMGEQFF
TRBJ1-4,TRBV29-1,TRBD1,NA,TGCAGCGTTTGGACAGGGCCAGGTGAAAAACTGTTTTTT,CSVWTGPGEKLFF
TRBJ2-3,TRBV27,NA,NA,TGTGCCAGCAGTCTAGGGGGGGGCACAGATACGCAGTATTTT,CASSLGGGTDTQYF
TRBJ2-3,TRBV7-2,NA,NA,TGTGCCAGCAGCTCTCAGAGAGGGGGAGAGTCAGATACGCAGTATTTT,CASSSQRGGESDTQYF
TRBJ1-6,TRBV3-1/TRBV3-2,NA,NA,TGTGCCAGCAGCCAAGAGGGACTCACGAAACCTTCACCCCTCCACTTT,CASSQEGLTKPSPLHF
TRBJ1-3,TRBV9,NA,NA,TGTGCCAGCAGCACTGCTCAAAGCTCTGGAAACACCATATATTTT,CASSTAQSSGNTIYF
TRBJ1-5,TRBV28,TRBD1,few,TGTGCCAGCAGTTTCCCGGACAGGGGGCGTAGGAGCAATCAGCCCCAGCATTTT,CASSFPDRGRRSNQPQHF
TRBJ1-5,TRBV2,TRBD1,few,TGTGCCAGCAGCTTAGGGGGCCTGAGCAATCAGCCCCAGCATTTT,CASSLGGLSNQPQHF
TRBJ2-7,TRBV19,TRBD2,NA,TGTGCCAGTACCCCACGGGGGGGCGAGACCTACGAGCAGTACTTC,CASTPRGGETYEQYF
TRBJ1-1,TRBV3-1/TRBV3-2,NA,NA,TGTGCCAGCAGCCTGGGCTCTGAAGCTTTCTTT,CASSLGSEAFF
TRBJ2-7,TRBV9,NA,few,TGTGCCAGCAGCGTGAGGGGGACAACCTACGAGCAGTACTTC,CASSVRGTTYEQYF
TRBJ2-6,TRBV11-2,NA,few,TGTGCCAGCAGACCAGGGGTGCGCTCTGGGGCCAACGTCCTGACTTTC,CASRPGVRSGANVLTF
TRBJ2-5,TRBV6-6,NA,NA,TGTGCCAGCAGTTCCCCGAGGACAAGACAAGAGACCCAGTACTTC,CASSSPRTRQETQYF
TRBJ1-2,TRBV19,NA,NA,TGTGCCAGTAGTGGGCGGGAGAACTATGGCTACACCTTC,CASSGRENYGYTF
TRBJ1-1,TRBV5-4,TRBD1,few,TGTGCCAGCAGCTATCCAGGGGGCGGCACTGAAGCTTTCTTT,CASSYPGGGTEAFF
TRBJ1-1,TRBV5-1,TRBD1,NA,TGCGCCAGCAGCTTGGCCATAGGGCAGGGGGTAACGAAGAACACTGAAGCTTTCTTT,CASSLAIGQGVTKNTEAFF
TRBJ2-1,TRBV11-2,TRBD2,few,TGTGCCAGCAGCTTAGAGGGGACTAGCGGGGGAGACGAGCAGTTCTTC,CASSLEGTSGGDEQFF
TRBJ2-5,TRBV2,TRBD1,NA,TGTGCCAGCAGAGGGACAGGGCTGGGGGAGACCCAGTACTTC,CASRGTGLGETQYF
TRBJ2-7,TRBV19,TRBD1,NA,TGTGCCAGTAGTACCCGACAGGGAAAAGACTCCTACGAGCAGTACTTC,CASSTRQGKDSYEQYF